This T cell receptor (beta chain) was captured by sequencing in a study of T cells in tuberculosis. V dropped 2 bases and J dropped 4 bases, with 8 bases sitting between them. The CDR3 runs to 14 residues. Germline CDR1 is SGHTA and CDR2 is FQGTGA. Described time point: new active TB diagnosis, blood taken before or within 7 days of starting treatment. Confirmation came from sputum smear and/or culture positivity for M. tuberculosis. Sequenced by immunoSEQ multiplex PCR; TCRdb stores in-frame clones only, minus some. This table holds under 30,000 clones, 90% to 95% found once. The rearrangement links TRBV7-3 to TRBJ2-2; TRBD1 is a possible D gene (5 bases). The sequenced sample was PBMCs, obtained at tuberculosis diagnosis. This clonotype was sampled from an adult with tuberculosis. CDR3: CASSLPQATGELFF. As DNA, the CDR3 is TGTGCCAGCAGCTTACCACAGGCCACCGGGGAGCTGTTTTTT.